Presented here are 28 T cell receptor beta chains from one specimen sequenced in a study of blood T cell repertoires in COVID-19 (dated by TCRdb to between 2020 and 2021). The protocol used for the library was the immunoSEQ multiplex PCR assay. In TCRdb, the immuneACCESS table is reduced to in-frame sequences with V and J assigned. These tables do not hold every clone; where another copy was compared, an unresolved V gene accounts for under half, and the others remain unexplained. Recorded for this sample are around 230,000 clones; roughly 80% of them occurred a single time. The top ten clonotypes cover under 3% of the sample. The sequencing sample was made of peripheral blood. The receptors shown here come from a woman between 65 and 79 years old with active or convalescent COVID-19.

In its sample, this clone was seen a few times. This sequence joins TRBV5-4 and TRBJ2-5; TRBD1 is a possible D gene (5 bases). Germline V lookup: CDR1 SGHNT, CDR2 YYREEE (reference sequence). V was pared by 2 bases and J by 2 bases, with 7 bases between. CDR3 size: 13 residues. The CDR3 DNA follows: TGTGCCAGCAGCTTCCCAGGGCAAGAGACCCAGTACTTC. This sequence encodes CASSFPGQETQYF.

The rearrangement uses TRBV7-2 and TRBJ1-2; D gene ambiguous. This CDR3 is 12 amino acids long. The germline CDR1 and CDR2 sequences are SGHTA and FQGNSA. Trimming cost V 5 bases and J 3 bases, with 7 bases left between them. The CDR3 spells CASSKRDYGYTF. CDR3 bases: TGTGCCAGCAGCAAGCGGGACTATGGCTACACCTTC.

This clone was observed a single time. This rearrangement joins TRBV4-1 to TRBJ1-2, with a weak D call TRBD1 (5 bases). Germline V lookup: CDR1 MGHRA, CDR2 YSYEKL. This CDR3 has 16 amino acids. The ends were cut back, 1 base at V and 5 bases at J, with 17 bases in the middle. The CDR3 DNA sequence: TGCGCCAGCAGCCAAGGAAGGGGCGTCAACACTTATGGCTACACCTTC. Its translation is CASSQGRGVNTYGYTF.

This chain uses TRBV2 with TRBJ2-2; D is possibly TRBD2 (7 bases). Per germline, CDR1 SNHLY and CDR2 FYNNEI. This CDR3 has 16 amino acids. V lost 2 bases, J lost 3 bases, and 13 bases lay in between. The CDR3, as DNA: TGTGCCAGCAGTGAAAGGGGGGGGACCTACACCGGGGAGCTGTTTTTT. It codes for CASSERGGTYTGELFF.

The V and J genes are TRBV6-2 or TRBV6-3 and TRBJ1-6; D unresolved. CDR1 is MNHEY and CDR2 is SVGEGT in the germline V gene. V shed 2 bases and J shed 8 bases, with 7 bases lying between them. The CDR3 runs 13 residues. CDR3 bases: TGTGCCAGCAGTTACGATACTCATTCACCCCTCCACTTT. Translated: CASSYDTHSPLHF.

This clone was seen a few times. The V and J genes are TRBV30 and TRBJ1-2, with TRBD1 matching 7 bases. The V gene end was trimmed by 5 bases and the J gene end by 2 bases; junction bases not matched to a gene: 2. The length of the CDR3 is 12 residues. CDR1 and CDR2 from the germline V gene are GTSNPN and SVGIG (reference sequence). This chain's CDR3 is CAWGQVNYGYTF. The CDR3 bases are TGTGCCTGGGGACAGGTCAACTATGGCTACACCTTC.

The V and J genes are TRBV19 and TRBJ2-1, with D possibly matching TRBD2 (6 bases). Germline V lookup: CDR1 LNHDA, CDR2 SQIVND (reference sequence). The CDR3 spans 19 residues. V was shortened by 4 bases and J by 0 bases, with 22 bases between the two germline ends. The CDR3 DNA reads as TGTGCCAGTAGTACCTCGCCACCAGCGGGCTTAAGCTCCTACAATGAGCAGTTCTTC. It codes for CASSTSPPAGLSSYNEQFF.

The chain joins TRBV19 to TRBJ1-2; D might be TRBD1 (5 bases). Germline V CDR1 and CDR2: LNHDA, SQIVND (reference sequence). V lost 2 bases, J lost 8 bases, and 9 bases lay in between. CDR3 length equals 12 residues. This CDR3 reads CASSIQGGGYTF. The CDR3 region has the DNA TGTGCCAGTAGTATACAGGGAGGAGGCTACACCTTC.

The chain carries TRBV5-1 and TRBJ1-6, with 9 bases matching TRBD1. Trimming at V came to 0 bases and at J to 8 bases, leaving 3 bases not matched to a gene. In germline, CDR1 is SGHRS, CDR2 YFSETQ. The CDR3 contains 15 residues. CDR3 region: CASSLGTGEDSPLHF. In DNA form, the CDR3 reads TGCGCCAGCAGCTTGGGGACAGGGGAGGATTCACCCCTCCACTTT.

The CDR3 sequence: CASSQVGQVTEAFF. Written as DNA, the CDR3 is TGTGCCAGCAGCCAAGTGGGACAGGTCACTGAAGCTTTCTTT. V and J are TRBV4-2 and TRBJ1-1, with 8 nucleotides matching TRBD1. Germline CDR1 is LGHNA and CDR2 is YNFKEQ. Losses at the gene ends were 1 base for V and 4 bases for J; bases not matched to a gene: 2. This CDR3 region has 14 residues.

The gene calls are TRBV7-8 and TRBJ2-5; 7 nucleotides match TRBD2. Germline V gene data show CDR1 as SGHVS and CDR2 as FQNEAQ. The CDR3 consists of 14 residues. Trimming removed 5 bases from V and 1 base from J; junction bases left unmatched: 4. Written as DNA, the CDR3 is TGTGCCAGCAGCCGCGCGGGGGTCCAAGAGACCCAGTACTTC. Translated: CASSRAGVQETQYF. The whole variable domain, filled in from reference TRBV7-8 and TRBJ2-5, reads GAGVSQSPRYKVAKRGQDVALRCDPISGHVSLFWYQQALGQGPEFLTYFQNEAQLDKSGLPSDRFFAERPEGSVSTLKIQRTQQEDSAVYLCASSRAGVQETQYFGPGTRLLVL.

This chain connects TRBV5-4 to TRBJ2-1; TRBD1 agrees at 7 bases. The CDR3 covers 14 residues. After removal of 0 bases from V and 4 bases from J, the junction contained 1 base not matched to a gene. The germline V gene encodes CDR1 SGHNT and CDR2 YYREEE (reference sequence). The CDR3 loop reads CASSLEQGYNEQFF. CDR3 nucleotide sequence: TGTGCCAGCAGCTTGGAACAGGGGTACAATGAGCAGTTCTTC.

This clone showed up just a few times. This chain connects TRBV7-8 to TRBJ1-2, with TRBD1 matching over 11 bases. Germline trimming cut 5 bases from V and 7 bases from J; bases unmatched to any gene: 6. The CDR3 extends over 14 amino acids. Germline V gene data show CDR1 as SGHVS and CDR2 as FQNEAQ. CDR3 in DNA: TGTGCCAGCAGCAGGGACAGGGGGGCTGGTGGCTACACCTTC. Translated: CASSRDRGAGGYTF.

Details on this clone: This specimen includes other DNA sequences encoding the same CDR3. The rearrangement uses TRBV7-2 and TRBJ1-5; unclear D gene. The ends were cut back, 5 bases at V and 6 bases at J, with 11 bases in the middle. Germline CDR1 is SGHTA and CDR2 is FQGNSA. The CDR3 runs 13 residues. The CDR3 region is CASSPPGGQPQHF. For the CDR3, the DNA is TGTGCCAGCAGCCCTCCCGGTGGTCAGCCCCAGCATTTT.

The chain combines TRBV11-3 with TRBJ2-5; TRBD2 agrees at 8 bases. Germline CDR1 and CDR2: SGHNT and YENEEA. This CDR3 has 13 amino acids. V lost 8 bases and J lost 9; bases outside the gene matches: 11. The CDR3 region has the DNA TGTGCCAGCTCGAGCGGGGGTGCGGGGGCCCAGTACTTC. It encodes CASSSGGAGAQYF.

This chain connects TRBV5-1 to TRBJ2-5; the match to TRBD2 covers 10 bases. This CDR3 has 15 residues. Germline values: CDR1 SGHRS, CDR2 YFSETQ. The J segment lost 5 bases and the V segment lost 0 bases, leaving 4 bases of the junction unmatched. Here the CDR3 DNA reads TGCGCCAGCAGCTTGGGGACTAGCGGATGGGAGACCCAGTACTTC. It is translated as CASSLGTSGWETQYF.

The chain is built from TRBV3-1 (or the pseudogene TRBV3-2) and TRBJ2-7; D gene ambiguous. Germline lookup yields CDR1 LGHDT and CDR2 YNNKEL (reference sequence). The CDR3 totals 14 residues. Trimming left V 2 bases short and J 2 bases short, with 10 bases between. The chain's CDR3 is CASSQPLVTYEQYF. CDR3 DNA sequence: TGTGCCAGCAGCCAACCCCTAGTGACCTACGAGCAGTACTTC.

The V gene is TRBV2, the J gene TRBJ1-2; a possible D gene is TRBD1 (5 bases). Germline CDR1 reads SNHLY; CDR2 reads FYNNEI. With 7 bases removed from V and 1 base from J, the gap between germline ends came to 13 bases. The CDR3 sequence is 14 residues long. CDR3 amino acids: CASKLGGINYGYTF. For the CDR3, the DNA is TGTGCCAGCAAATTGGGGGGGATTAACTATGGCTACACCTTC.

The chain employs TRBV2 and TRBJ2-7, with D possibly TRBD2 on 5 matching bases. The germline gives CDR1 SNHLY, CDR2 FYNNEI. The CDR3 runs to 14 residues. V lost 5 bases and J lost 6, with 17 bases in between. The CDR3 nucleotides are TGTGCCAGCAGTCCAATCTACTCTGAGGGCGAGCAGTACTTC. Protein: CASSPIYSEGEQYF.

The chain couples TRBV4-3 to TRBJ2-7; 9 bases fit TRBD2. V was clipped by 0 bases and J by 3 bases; unmatched bases: 6. Germline loops: CDR1 LGHNA, CDR2 YSLEER. This CDR3 comprises 16 residues. CDR3 in amino acids: CASSQDRAGGIYEQYF. Here the CDR3 DNA reads TGCGCCAGCAGCCAAGATCGGGCGGGGGGGATCTACGAGCAGTACTTC.

The DNA for the CDR3 is TGCGCCAGCAGCGCATCCGGGACAGGGGATGCTTTCTTT. Protein product: CASSASGTGDAFF. V and J are TRBV5-1 and TRBJ1-1; 10 nucleotides match TRBD1. V was clipped by 4 bases and J by 11 bases; unmatched bases: 8. Germline lookup yields CDR1 SGHRS and CDR2 YFSETQ. The CDR3 sequence is 13 residues long.

The chain couples TRBV5-1 to TRBJ1-1; D unclear. The CDR3 runs 15 residues. The germline gives CDR1 SGHRS, CDR2 YFSETQ. V was cut by 2 bases and J by 4 bases, with 15 bases left in between. The CDR3 bases are TGCGCCAGCAGCTTTCTAGCCGGGGAGAGCACTGAAGCTTTCTTT. Translation: CASSFLAGESTEAFF.

This clone showed up just once. V is TRBV4-2 and J is TRBJ2-7; 8 positions agree with TRBD2. CDR3 length: 14 amino acids. V was clipped by 2 bases and J by 9 bases; unmatched bases: 9. CDR1 is LGHNA, CDR2 YNFKEQ, per germline. The CDR3 region has the DNA TGTGCCAGCAGCCAACTCGGGACTAGGTCTGGGCAGTACTTC. Its translation is CASSQLGTRSGQYF.

V is TRBV27 and J is TRBJ1-1, with unresolved D. There are 11 residues in the CDR3. V was cut by 10 bases and J by 2 bases, with 8 bases left in between. The germline V gene encodes CDR1 MNHEY and CDR2 SMNVEV (reference sequence). CDR3 DNA sequence: TGTGCCACCGCGTTTAACACTGAAGCTTTCTTT. This sequence encodes CATAFNTEAFF.

The V gene is TRBV7-3, the J gene TRBJ1-2; TRBD1 matches 10 bases. Unmatched junction bases numbered 9, after V lost 5 bases and J lost 6 bases. The V gene's germline CDR1 is SGHTA and CDR2 FQGTGA. CDR3 length: 15 residues. As DNA, the CDR3 is TGTGCCAGCAGCCCCGGGGGACAGGGGATGGATGGCTACACCTTC. As protein: CASSPGGQGMDGYTF.

CDR3 in amino acids: CATSRDTGTGLNTIYF. Written as DNA, the CDR3 is TGTGCCACCAGCAGAGATACCGGGACAGGGCTAAACACCATATATTTT. This sequence joins TRBV15 and TRBJ1-3; 9 nucleotides agree with TRBD1. V lost 0 bases and J lost 6; bases outside the gene matches: 6. The CDR3 has 16 residues. The germline gives CDR1 LNHNV, CDR2 YYDKDF (reference sequence).

This sequence joins TRBV14 and TRBJ2-5; TRBD2 matches at 12 bases. The CDR3 is made up of 17 amino acids. With V trimmed by 2 bases and J by 0 bases, 4 bases remained unmatched. Germline V gives CDR1 SGHDN, CDR2 FVKESK. The CDR3 sequence: CASSQLTSGGYQETQYF. In DNA, the CDR3 is TGTGCCAGCAGCCAATTAACTAGCGGGGGGTACCAAGAGACCCAGTACTTC.

J is TRBJ1-6 and V is TRBV6-6; D might be TRBD1 (6 bases). The CDR3 sequence is 15 residues long. Germline CDR1 MNHNY, CDR2 SVGAGI (reference sequence). With 5 bases removed from V and 12 bases from J, the gap between germline ends came to 20 bases. CDR3 nucleotide sequence: TGTGCCAGCAGTGACTTTCCCAGGGAGGGGGGACCCCTCCACTTT. It yields the protein CASSDFPREGGPLHF.